The rows below give T cell receptor beta chains drawn from one sample of a study of shared clonotypes between healthy human individuals. Sequencing was performed with immunoSEQ multiplex PCR; in TCRdb, only in-frame clones are kept and a portion is missing. There are 1,500,000 or so clones in the sample; around 98.5% occur only once, and about 0.4% lies in the top ten. The specimen was naive CD4+ T cells sorted from blood. Source of these receptors: a man under 40 in good health. CDR3s include the opening cysteine and the closing phenylalanine or tryptophan. A D gene is named only where the DNA matches it firmly.

TRBJ2-2 | - | TRBV27 | CASTRGTGELFF | TGTGCCAGCACCCGAGGCACCGGGGAGCTGTTTTTT
TRBJ2-7 | - | TRBV27 | CASSLQGSAYEQYF | TGTGCCAGCAGTTTGCAGGGGTCAGCCTACGAGCAGTACTTC
TRBJ2-7 | - | TRBV5-4 | CASSLPDKSYEQYF | TGTGCCAGCAGCTTGCCGGACAAGTCCTACGAGCAGTACTTC
TRBJ1-2 | TRBD1 | TRBV5-4 | CASGTGEDAGYGYTF | TGTGCCAGCGGCACAGGGGAAGACGCGGGCTATGGCTACACCTTC
TRBJ2-5 | - | TRBV7-6 | CASSLTAGLGEAQYF | TGTGCCAGCAGCTTAACCGCGGGATTAGGAGAAGCCCAGTACTTC
TRBJ1-1 | - | TRBV4-1 | CASSQKTTDLNTEAFF | TGCGCCAGCAGCCAAAAAACGACAGACCTGAACACTGAAGCTTTCTTT
TRBJ2-7 | - | TRBV7-9 | CASSLGRGLITNYEQYF | TGTGCCAGCAGCTTAGGGAGGGGGCTTATAACTAACTACGAGCAGTACTTC
TRBJ1-5 | - | TRBV30 | CAWSTPAGLSQPQHF | TGTGCCTGGAGTACCCCCGCGGGGCTTAGTCAGCCCCAGCATTTT
TRBJ1-5 | TRBD1 | TRBV2 | CASSESEGADQPQHF | TGTGCCAGCAGTGAGTCCGAGGGGGCCGATCAGCCCCAGCATTTT
TRBJ2-7 | TRBD1 | TRBV5-1 | CASSADRGRYEQYF | TGCGCCAGCAGCGCAGACAGGGGGCGTTACGAGCAGTACTTC
TRBJ1-1 | - | TRBV5-1 | CASSLGVEVSTEAFF | TGCGCCAGCAGCTTGGGCGTGGAAGTGAGTACTGAAGCTTTCTTT
TRBJ2-1 | - | TRBV7-2 | CASSLTWGNEQFF | TGTGCCAGCAGCCTAACTTGGGGGAATGAGCAGTTCTTC